The 2 T cell receptor beta chains given below trace back to one sample, sequenced in a study of blood T cell repertoires in COVID-19 (dated by TCRdb to the early 2020s). Library preparation used the immunoSEQ multiplex PCR assay. TCRdb holds this immuneACCESS table with in-frame rearrangements only. Some clones are missing; in checked studies, unresolved V genes explain under half, and the rest has no known cause. Recorded for this sample are some 200,000 clones; 85% of them occurred a single time. The top ten clonotypes cover roughly 7.7% of the sample. The sample taken for sequencing was peripheral blood. These receptors were obtained from an older woman with acute or convalescent COVID-19.

The CDR3 DNA follows: TGTGCCAGCAGTTCTCCGGGTATTAATGAAAAACTGTTTTTT. This translates into CASSSPGINEKLFF. This sequence joins TRBV27 and TRBJ1-4, with D unclear. V lost 4 bases and J lost 4, with 10 bases in between. The CDR3 length is 14 residues. The V gene's germline CDR1 is MNHEY and CDR2 SMNVEV (reference sequence).

The chain recombines TRBV30 with TRBJ1-3; TRBD1 might be the D (5 bases). The V and J ends lost 2 bases and 2 bases respectively, with 7 bases between them. The CDR3 totals 13 residues. In germline, CDR1 is GTSNPN, CDR2 SVGIG (reference sequence). The CDR3 protein is CAWSLQAGNTIYF. CDR3 coding DNA: TGTGCCTGGAGTTTACAGGCTGGAAACACCATATATTTT.